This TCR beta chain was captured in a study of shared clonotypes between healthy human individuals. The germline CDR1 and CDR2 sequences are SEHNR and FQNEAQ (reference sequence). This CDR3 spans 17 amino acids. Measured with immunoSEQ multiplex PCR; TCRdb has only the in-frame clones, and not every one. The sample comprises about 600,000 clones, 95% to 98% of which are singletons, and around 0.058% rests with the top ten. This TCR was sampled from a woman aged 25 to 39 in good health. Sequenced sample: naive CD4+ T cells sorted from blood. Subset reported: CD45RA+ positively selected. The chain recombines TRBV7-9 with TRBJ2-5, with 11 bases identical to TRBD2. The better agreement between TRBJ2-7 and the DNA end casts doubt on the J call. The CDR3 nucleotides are TGTGCCAGCAGACCCTCGACTAGCGGGAAGGATACCTACGAGCAGTACTTC. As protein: CASRPSTSGKDTYEQYF.